This T cell receptor (beta chain) was recorded in a study of cytotoxic CD8 clonotypes in ibrutinib-treated CLL. About the research overall: Sample averages reached hundreds of thousands of productive templates and tens of thousands of productive rearrangements.

The study, taken as a whole, reports: At baseline, clonality was higher than in age-matched healthy donors and correlated with CD8+ counts.

In its sample, this clone is medium-sized (0.01 to 0.1%). Its antigen is not known. Repertoires were generated with immunoSEQ multiplex PCR, while TCRdb's copy carries only in-frame clones and drops some. The sample has approximately 16,000 clones, about 61% seen once. The CDR3 loop spans 12 amino acids. Looked up from germline, CDR1 is MNHNS and CDR2 is SASEGT. Trimming pared 2 bases from V and 9 bases from J, leaving 11 bases between. TCR beta library input comprised roughly 2 micrograms of genomic DNA from cryopreserved PBMCs. The gene calls are TRBV6-1 and TRBJ2-7; D remains ambiguous. This clonotype was sampled from a human donor with chronic lymphocytic leukemia. Sequenced material: PBMCs, taken before ibrutinib treatment. As DNA, the CDR3 is TGTGCCAGCAGTGAAAGGACCGCGAGGCAGTACTTC. Residues: CASSERTARQYF.